The source of this TCR beta chain is a study of CD8 T cells in ankylosing spondylitis. Whole-study findings and limits: The study identified a TCR beta motif of 7 or 8 highly homologous variants that appeared characteristic of ankylosing spondylitis blood.

TCRdb passed the 5' RACE reads through MiXCR, listing each CDR3 protein once. Among approximately 440,000 distinct CDR3 sequences, 17% were seen once, and the ten largest hold around 0.92%. This clonotype was recorded at least ten times. The antigen is not known. Germline V gene data show CDR1 as MNHEY and CDR2 as SVGAGI. The germline V and J ends were trimmed by 0 bases and 6 bases, with 12 bases remaining between them. The CDR3 loop spans 15 amino acids. V gene TRBV6-5 combines with J gene TRBJ1-5; D might be TRBD1 (5 bases). The source is a male donor with ankylosing spondylitis. Sequenced: blood, either unsorted or a sorted T cell fraction (not recorded which). The CDR3 here is CASSYSIQGGQPQHF. The CDR3 nucleotides read TGTGCCAGCAGTTACTCGATTCAGGGAGGTCAGCCCCAGCATTTT.